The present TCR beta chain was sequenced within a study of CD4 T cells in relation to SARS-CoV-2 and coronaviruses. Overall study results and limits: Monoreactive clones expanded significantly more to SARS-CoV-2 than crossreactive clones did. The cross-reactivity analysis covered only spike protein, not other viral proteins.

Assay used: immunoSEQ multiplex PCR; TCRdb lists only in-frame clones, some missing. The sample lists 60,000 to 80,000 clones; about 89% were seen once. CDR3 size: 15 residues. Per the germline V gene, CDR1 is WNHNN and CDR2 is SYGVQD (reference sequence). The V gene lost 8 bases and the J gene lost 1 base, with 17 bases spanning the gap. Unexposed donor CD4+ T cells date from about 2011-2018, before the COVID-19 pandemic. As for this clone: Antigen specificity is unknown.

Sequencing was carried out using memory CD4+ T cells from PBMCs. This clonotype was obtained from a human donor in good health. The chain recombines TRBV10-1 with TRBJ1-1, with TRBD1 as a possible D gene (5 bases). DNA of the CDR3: TGCGCCAGCCCGGGGACTCCGAGGAGGAACACTGAAGCTTTCTTT. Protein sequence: CASPGTPRRNTEAFF.